Listed here are 6 T cell receptor beta chains from one sample, sequenced in a study of shared clonotypes between healthy human individuals. Measured with immunoSEQ multiplex PCR; TCRdb has only the in-frame clones, and not every one. The sample holds 2 million to 2.5 million clones, more than 85% seen once. Sequencing was performed on naive CD4+ T cells from PBMCs. Specified subset: CD45RA+ positively selected. These receptors were taken from a man aged 18 to 30 in good health. Some clones in this sample may be carry-over from other donors' samples.

The rearrangement links TRBV6-6 to TRBJ1-1; D unclear. This CDR3 has 15 amino acids. Germline lookup yields CDR1 MNHNY and CDR2 SVGAGI (reference sequence). Trimming cost V 0 bases and J 7 bases, with 15 bases left between them. The CDR3 sequence: CASSYSAGTLHEAFF. The CDR3, as DNA: TGTGCCAGCAGTTACTCGGCAGGAACCTTACATGAAGCTTTCTTT.

The V and J genes are TRBV6-5 and TRBJ1-4; D gene uncertain. In germline, CDR1 is MNHEY, CDR2 SVGAGI. The ends were cut back, 8 bases at V and 5 bases at J, with 18 bases in the middle. The CDR3 contains 15 residues. CDR3 sequence reads: CASANLGSPNEKLFF. The CDR3 coding sequence is TGTGCCAGCGCGAATTTGGGGTCGCCGAATGAAAAACTGTTTTTT.

In the case of this clone: Other nucleotide sequences in the sample specify the same CDR3. The chain has TRBV4-3 and TRBJ1-2; D is unclear. CDR1 is LGHNA and CDR2 is YSLEER in the germline V gene. With 1 base removed from V and 4 bases from J, the gap between germline ends came to 19 bases. The CDR3 contains 17 residues. The CDR3 spells CASSQGRFSRLPYGYTF. As DNA, the CDR3 is TGCGCCAGCAGCCAAGGCCGATTTAGTCGACTCCCCTATGGCTACACCTTC.

This clone has only one observation. The chain carries TRBV14 and TRBJ2-1; the D gene is possibly TRBD1 (6 bases). V dropped 3 bases and J dropped 8 bases, with 23 bases sitting between them. The CDR3 sequence is 17 residues long. Germline CDR1 reads SGHDN; CDR2 reads FVKESK. CDR3 in amino acids: CASSHGVHRVGVDEQFF. The CDR3 DNA is TGTGCCAGCAGCCACGGAGTGCACAGGGTTGGGGTCGATGAGCAGTTCTTC.

The chain joins TRBV5-8 to TRBJ2-3; 9 nucleotides agree with TRBD2. V lost 0 bases to trimming and J lost 5 bases; unmatched junction nucleotides: 10. The CDR3 covers 17 residues. CDR1 and CDR2 from the germline V gene are SGHTS and YDEGEE. CDR3 sequence (DNA): TGTGCCAGCAGCTTGGCCAGGACAGCGGGAGGACGAGATACGCAGTATTTT. Protein product: CASSLARTAGGRDTQYF.

The chain couples TRBV7-2 to TRBJ1-5; no clear D gene. CDR3 size: 14 residues. The germline V and J ends were trimmed by 0 bases and 5 bases, with 8 bases remaining between them. Germline CDR1 reads SGHTA; CDR2 reads FQGNSA. In DNA form, the CDR3 reads TGTGCCAGCAGCTTAGCTACTTGGGATCAGCCCCAGCATTTT. Translation: CASSLATWDQPQHF.